Below are 15 T cell receptor beta chains sequenced from a single sample in a study of graft-versus-host responses after intestinal transplantation. Generated by immunoSEQ multiplex PCR, the TCRdb table keeps only in-frame clones and is missing some. The sample includes approximately 76,000 clones, 84% seen only once; the top ten take around 0.37%. These TCRs are of unknown antigen specificity. The sample here was unstimulated CD4+ T cells sorted from spleen or lymph node cells, taken before transplant. Receptors were obtained from a human donor who was the organ donor for an intestinal transplant.

The DNA for the CDR3 is TGTGCCAGCTCACCAAATTGGCAGGGCCGCGAGACCCAGTACTTC. Translated: CASSPNWQGRETQYF. The chain is built from TRBV18 and TRBJ2-5; TRBD1 might be the D (5 bases). The CDR3 consists of 15 residues. Germline values: CDR1 KGHSH, CDR2 LQKENI. Trimming shortened V by 2 bases and J by 5 bases, and 15 bases separated the two germline ends. Filled out from reference TRBV18 and TRBJ2-5, the complete variable domain reads NAGVMQNPRHLVRRRGQEARLRCSPMKGHSHVYWYRQLPEEGLKFMVYLQKENIIDESGMPKERFSAEFPKEGPSILRIQQVVRGDSAAYFCASSPNWQGRETQYFGPGTRLLVL.

This chain joins TRBV28 and TRBJ1-2, with D maybe TRBD1 (5 bases). V was trimmed by 2 bases and J by 6 bases, leaving 13 bases between them. CDR3 size: 14 residues. Germline V gene data show CDR1 as MDHEN and CDR2 as SYDVKM. The chain's CDR3 is CASSLDPDRDGYTF. The CDR3 coding sequence is TGTGCCAGCAGTTTAGACCCCGACAGAGATGGCTACACCTTC.

The chain uses TRBV6-1 and TRBJ1-1; the match to TRBD1 covers 9 bases. The CDR3 is made up of 13 amino acids. CDR1 MNHNS and CDR2 SASEGT come from the germline V gene. V lost 6 bases, J lost 7 bases, and 6 bases stayed unmatched. CDR3 DNA sequence: TGTGCCAGCAGCGGGACAGGGCCAATTGAAGCTTTCTTT. It encodes CASSGTGPIEAFF.

This chain links TRBV27 with TRBJ2-5; 10 positions match TRBD2. Germline V gives CDR1 MNHEY, CDR2 SMNVEV (reference sequence). This CDR3 spans 15 amino acids. With 4 bases clipped from V and 1 base from J, the junction kept 3 bases outside the gene matches. The CDR3 nucleotides are TGTGCCAGCAGTTCGAGACTAGCGGGCCAAGAGACCCAGTACTTC. It specifies CASSSRLAGQETQYF.

The gene calls are TRBV28 and TRBJ2-1; 9 positions agree with TRBD1. This CDR3 is built from 13 residues. Germline V lookup: CDR1 MDHEN, CDR2 SYDVKM. After removal of 9 bases from V and 10 bases from J, the junction contained 10 bases not matched to a gene. This CDR3 reads CASTTGGAGEQFF. The CDR3 DNA reads TGTGCCAGTACTACAGGGGGCGCGGGGGAGCAGTTCTTC.

V gene TRBV9 combines with J gene TRBJ2-2; 8 bases fit TRBD1. The V gene end was trimmed by 3 bases and the J gene end by 8 bases; junction bases not matched to a gene: 9. CDR1 and CDR2 from the germline V gene are SGDLS and YYNGEE. CDR3 length equals 15 residues. The CDR3 region has the DNA TGTGCCAGCAGCGAGGACAGGGCGAATAGAGGGGAGCTGTTTTTT. This translates into CASSEDRANRGELFF.

The rearrangement uses TRBV7-2 and TRBJ2-5, with 7 bases fitting TRBD1. CDR1 and CDR2 from the germline V gene are SGHTA and FQGNSA. There are 14 residues in the CDR3. After removal of 3 bases from V and 4 bases from J, the junction contained 5 bases not matched to a gene. This chain's CDR3 is CASSLDRRSETQYF. CDR3 DNA: TGTGCCAGCAGCTTGGACAGGAGGTCAGAGACCCAGTACTTC. Together with reference TRBV7-2 and TRBJ2-5, the CDR3 gives the full variable domain: GAGVSQSPSNKVTEKGKDVELRCDPISGHTALYWYRQSLGQGLEFLIYFQGNSAPDKSGLPSDRFSAERTGGSVSTLTIQRTQQEDSAVYLCASSLDRRSETQYFGPGTRLLVL.

The V call is TRBV28, the J call TRBJ2-3; 10 bases agree with TRBD2. CDR3 length: 17 amino acids. J lost 2 bases, V lost 3 bases, and 8 bases had no gene match. Germline assignment: CDR1 MDHEN and CDR2 SYDVKM. This CDR3 is CASSFTLAGVYTDTQYF. CDR3 in DNA: TGTGCCAGCAGTTTTACGCTAGCGGGGGTATACACAGATACGCAGTATTTT.

This clone occurred a few times. The V call is TRBV7-2, the J call TRBJ2-5; the match to TRBD2 covers 10 bases. This CDR3 has 17 residues. The V gene's germline CDR1 is SGHTA and CDR2 FQGNSA. V shed 2 bases, J shed 6 bases, and the junction held 12 bases outside the gene matches. The CDR3 DNA is TGTGCCAGCAGCTTATCCCATACAGCGGGGGGGAGGAAGACCCAGTACTTC. Its translation: CASSLSHTAGGRKTQYF.

V gene TRBV5-1 combines with J gene TRBJ2-2; D gene ambiguous. The CDR3 is 13 residues long. The germline V gene encodes CDR1 SGHRS and CDR2 YFSETQ. Trimming removed 2 bases from V and 6 bases from J, with 8 bases in between. As DNA, the CDR3 is TGCGCCAGCAGCTTCCCGGTATCCGGGGAGCTGTTTTTT. Amino acids: CASSFPVSGELFF.

The chain couples TRBV6-1 to TRBJ1-6; the match to TRBD1 covers 10 bases. The J segment lost 4 bases and the V segment lost 3 bases, leaving 9 bases of the junction unmatched. This CDR3 contains 18 residues. Germline V CDR1 and CDR2: MNHNS, SASEGT. CDR3 region: CASSEPGQGISYNSPLHF. For the CDR3, the DNA is TGTGCCAGCAGTGAGCCGGGACAGGGGATCTCGTATAATTCACCCCTCCACTTT.

This sequence joins TRBV6-1 and TRBJ1-2; D call uncertain. Germline CDR1 reads MNHNS; CDR2 reads SASEGT. The CDR3 has 13 residues. Trimming removed 10 bases at V and 4 bases at J, with 16 bases between. CDR3 loop: CAIWSPTPYGYTF. The CDR3 DNA reads TGTGCCATCTGGAGCCCCACTCCCTATGGCTACACCTTC.

This clone was found a few times. V and J are TRBV5-1 and TRBJ2-7; weak D call: TRBD1 (8 bases). CDR3 length equals 15 residues. V lost 0 bases and J 6 bases, leaving 16 bases between the germline ends. Per the germline V gene, CDR1 is SGHRS and CDR2 is YFSETQ. The CDR3, as DNA: TGCGCCAGCAGCTTGGCCTGGACAGGGAGGGTCGAGCAGTACGTC. It codes for CASSLAWTGRVEQYV.

The chain couples TRBV19 to TRBJ2-3, with D uncertain. Germline V gene data show CDR1 as LNHDA and CDR2 as SQIVND (reference sequence). V was clipped by 7 bases and J by 2 bases, with 10 bases between them. CDR3 size: 13 residues. The CDR3: CASNGPHTDTQYF. For the CDR3, the DNA is TGTGCCAGTAATGGGCCACACACAGATACGCAGTATTTT.

The chain carries TRBV28 and TRBJ2-1; 10 nucleotides match TRBD2. The CDR3 consists of 14 residues. In germline, CDR1 is MDHEN, CDR2 SYDVKM. V trimming: 8 bases; J trimming: 3 bases; junction bases outside the gene matches: 4. Written as DNA, the CDR3 is TGTGCCAGCGAAATAGCGGGGGGCTACAATGAGCAGTTCTTC. This codes for CASEIAGGYNEQFF.